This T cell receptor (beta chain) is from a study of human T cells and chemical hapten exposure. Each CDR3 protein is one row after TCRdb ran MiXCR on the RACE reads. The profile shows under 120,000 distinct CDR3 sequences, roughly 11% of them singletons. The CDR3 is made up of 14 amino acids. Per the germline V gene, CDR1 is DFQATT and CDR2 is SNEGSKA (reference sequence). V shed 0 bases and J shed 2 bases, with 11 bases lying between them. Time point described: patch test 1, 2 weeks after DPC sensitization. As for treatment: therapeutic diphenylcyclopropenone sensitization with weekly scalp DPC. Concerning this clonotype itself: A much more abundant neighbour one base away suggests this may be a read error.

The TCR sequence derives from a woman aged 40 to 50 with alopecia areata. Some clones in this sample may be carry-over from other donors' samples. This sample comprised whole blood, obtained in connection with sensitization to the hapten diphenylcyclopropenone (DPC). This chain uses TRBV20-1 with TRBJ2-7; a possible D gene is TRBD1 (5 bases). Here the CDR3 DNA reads TGCAGTGCTAGAGAGCAGGGTAATCCCTACGAGCAGTACTTC. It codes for CSAREQGNPYEQYF.